Each of the 22 T cell receptor beta chains below was sequenced from the same sample in a study of T cell clones after liver transplantation. The assay was immunoSEQ multiplex PCR, and TCRdb's table has in-frame clones only and misses some. Counted here are under 85,000 clones, over 70% occurring once; the ten biggest clones make up approximately 0.79%. The specimen was CD4+ T cells from blood, collected 12 months after liver transplant. The source of these receptors is a human patient who received a liver transplant. The graft donor may have given rise to some T cells.

The genes are TRBV7-9 and TRBJ2-7, with 10 nucleotides matching TRBD1. Germline V gives CDR1 SEHNR, CDR2 FQNEAQ (reference sequence). Unmatched junction bases numbered 7, after V lost 3 bases and J lost 5 bases. The CDR3 sequence is 15 residues long. CDR3 loop: CASSLGTGDFDEQYF. The CDR3 DNA reads TGTGCCAGCAGCTTGGGGACAGGGGACTTCGACGAGCAGTACTTC.

The chain links TRBV28 to TRBJ1-2; 7 bases are shared with TRBD1. Trimming took 3 bases from V and 4 from J; bases not matched to a gene: 5. The length of the CDR3 is 14 residues. From germline, CDR1 is MDHEN and CDR2 SYDVKM. The chain's CDR3 is CASSFGDSFYGYTF. DNA for the CDR3: TGTGCCAGCAGTTTCGGGGACAGCTTCTATGGCTACACCTTC.

This clone occurred once. The rearrangement uses TRBV19 and TRBJ2-5, with D perhaps TRBD2 (6 bases). CDR1 LNHDA and CDR2 SQIVND come from the germline V gene (reference sequence). The germline V and J ends were trimmed by 2 bases and 2 bases, with 9 bases remaining between them. This CDR3 contains 14 residues. CDR3 DNA sequence: TGTGCCAGTAGTATAAGGGGACTTCAAGAGACCCAGTACTTC. Amino acid sequence: CASSIRGLQETQYF.

This clone showed up just a few times. This CDR3 is CASSPLNLGQGASPPLNTEAFF. The CDR3 DNA is TGTGCCAGCTCACCACTCAATTTGGGACAGGGGGCCTCACCTCCCTTGAACACTGAAGCTTTCTTT. The chain employs TRBV18 and TRBJ1-1, with TRBD1 matching 12 bases. Germline V gene data show CDR1 as KGHSH and CDR2 as LQKENI. The junction had 18 bases not matched to a gene; V was cut back by 1 base and J by 0 bases. The CDR3 has 22 residues.

The chain carries TRBV28 and TRBJ2-5; TRBD2 is a possible D gene (5 bases). The CDR3 sequence is 20 residues long. Deletions cut 3 bases from V and 0 bases from J, with 26 bases between. Germline CDR1 MDHEN, CDR2 SYDVKM. CDR3 sequence reads: CASSFSISPRLTGYQETQYF. The CDR3 DNA sequence: TGTGCCAGCAGTTTTTCTATATCCCCCAGACTCACGGGGTACCAAGAGACCCAGTACTTC.

This clone has only one observation. The chain has TRBV9 and TRBJ2-1, with 9 positions matching TRBD2. J was trimmed by 2 bases and V by 2 bases; bases with no gene match: 5. Germline V gene lookup returns CDR1 SGDLS and CDR2 YYNGEE. The CDR3 runs 16 residues. CDR3 amino acids: CASSVSSGITYNEQFF. The CDR3 nucleotides read TGTGCCAGCAGCGTCTCTAGCGGGATTACCTACAATGAGCAGTTCTTC.

This rearrangement joins TRBV29-1 to TRBJ1-2; D remains unclear. The germline gives CDR1 SQVTM, CDR2 ANQGSEA. V lost 7 bases to trimming and J lost 1 base, with 10 bases between them. The CDR3 sequence is 12 residues long. As DNA, the CDR3 is TGCAGCGCCCCAGGAATTAACTATGGCTACACCTTC. Translation gives CSAPGINYGYTF. Variable domain in full (rest from reference TRBV29-1 and TRBJ1-2): SAVISQKPSRDICQRGTSLTIQCQVDSQVTMMFWYRQQPGQSLTLIATANQGSEATYESGFVIDKFPISRPNLTFSTLTVSNMSPEDSSIYLCSAPGINYGYTFGSGTRLTVV.

Only a few counts were recorded for this clone. The J gene is TRBJ1-1, the V gene TRBV10-3, with 8 bases matching TRBD1. The CDR3 is 13 residues long. Germline trimming cut 7 bases from V and 7 bases from J; bases unmatched to any gene: 8. CDR1 ENHRY and CDR2 SYGVKD come from the germline V gene. CDR3 DNA sequence: TGTGCCATCAACCCAGGGGGCCCAGGTGAAGCTTTCTTT. Translation: CAINPGGPGEAFF.

This sequence joins TRBV28 and TRBJ1-2; no clear D. V dropped 8 bases and J dropped 2 bases, with 15 bases sitting between them. Germline V gene lookup returns CDR1 MDHEN and CDR2 SYDVKM. CDR3 length equals 14 residues. CDR3 DNA sequence: TGTGCCAGCGGACCTGGAGGGTACAACTATGGCTACACCTTC. Translated: CASGPGGYNYGYTF.

J is TRBJ1-3 and V is TRBV18; TRBD1 aligns across 7 bases. The ends lost 6 bases at V and 2 bases at J; junction bases unmatched: 4. From germline, CDR1 is KGHSH and CDR2 LQKENI. The CDR3 sequence is 14 residues long. The DNA of the CDR3 is TGTGCCAGCTCCCAACAGGGGACTGGAAACACCATATATTTT. Amino acid sequence: CASSQQGTGNTIYF.

In its sample, this clone was seen a few times. The CDR3 is CASSPRSGRYNEQFF. Here the CDR3 DNA reads TGTGCCAGCAGTCCGCGTAGCGGGAGGTACAATGAGCAGTTCTTC. The V and J genes are TRBV27 and TRBJ2-1, with 10 bases identical to TRBD2. Germline trimming cut 5 bases from V and 4 bases from J; bases unmatched to any gene: 5. CDR1 and CDR2 from the germline V gene are MNHEY and SMNVEV (reference sequence). This CDR3 is 15 amino acids long.

The genes are TRBV5-1 and TRBJ2-1, with D perhaps matching TRBD2 (8 bases). Germline V gives CDR1 SGHRS, CDR2 YFSETQ. CDR3 length: 17 residues. V was shortened by 4 bases and J by 5 bases, with 22 bases between the two germline ends. As DNA, the CDR3 is TGCGCCAGCAGCCGGGAGGGACAGCGCTCGATCAACAATGAGCAGTTCTTC. The encoded protein is CASSREGQRSINNEQFF.

V is TRBV2 and J is TRBJ2-3; TRBD2 matches at 8 bases. Germline V CDR1 and CDR2: SNHLY, FYNNEI. V was pared by 8 bases and J by 5 bases, with 12 bases of the junction left unmatched. This CDR3 region has 15 residues. The CDR3 DNA reads as TGTGCCAGCCGGAGAGGACTAGCTTCCCGAGATACGCAGTATTTT. Translated: CASRRGLASRDTQYF.

The J gene is TRBJ2-3, the V gene TRBV5-1; D is perhaps TRBD1 (7 bases). Germline V lookup: CDR1 SGHRS, CDR2 YFSETQ. CDR3 length equals 16 residues. V shed 5 bases and J shed 3 bases, with 19 bases lying between them. This CDR3 reads CASSPPTGRWTDTQYF. DNA of the CDR3: TGCGCCAGCAGTCCCCCGACAGGGAGGTGGACAGATACGCAGTATTTT.

The genes are TRBV25-1 and TRBJ2-1, with D perhaps TRBD2 (5 bases). The CDR3 contains 14 residues. Germline CDR1 MGHDK, CDR2 SYGVNS. V lost 7 bases to trimming and J lost 1 base, with 11 bases between them. The CDR3, as DNA: TGTGCCAGCAAGGAAGAGGGTTCCTACAATGAGCAGTTCTTC. Its translation: CASKEEGSYNEQFF.

V and J are TRBV5-4 and TRBJ2-7; a possible D gene is TRBD2 (7 bases). CDR3 length: 15 residues. The germline V and J ends were trimmed by 0 bases and 2 bases, with 12 bases remaining between them. CDR1 is SGHNT and CDR2 is YYREEE in the germline V gene (reference sequence). DNA of the CDR3: TGTGCCAGCAGCTTGGGAGGGGGGGGAACCTACGAGCAGTACTTC. Its translation: CASSLGGGGTYEQYF.

The CDR3 loop reads CASSRGGLWNTEAFF. Here the CDR3 DNA reads TGTGCCAGCAGCCGAGGAGGACTATGGAACACTGAAGCTTTCTTT. The J gene is TRBJ1-1, the V gene TRBV11-1; D gene ambiguous. The CDR3 consists of 15 residues. Trimming left V 5 bases short and J 1 base short, with 14 bases between. CDR1 is SGHAT, CDR2 FQDESV, per germline (reference sequence).

This chain links TRBV5-1 with TRBJ2-7; 7 bases are shared with TRBD1. With 1 base clipped from V and 0 bases from J, the junction kept 4 bases outside the gene matches. Per germline, CDR1 SGHRS and CDR2 YFSETQ. This CDR3 is built from 15 residues. The chain's CDR3 is CASSLRPGGSYEQYF. The CDR3 DNA follows: TGCGCCAGCAGCTTGAGGCCAGGGGGCTCCTACGAGCAGTACTTC.

The chain joins TRBV7-2 to TRBJ1-3; no clear D gene. The CDR3 has 15 amino acids. Trimming pared 4 bases from V and 0 bases from J, leaving 10 bases between. Germline assignment: CDR1 SGHTA and CDR2 FQGNSA. The CDR3 DNA reads TGTGCCAGCAGCTCCCTGAGAGCCTCTGGAAACACCATATATTTT. As protein: CASSSLRASGNTIYF.

The CDR3 spells CASSLYDDGLIEQYF. As DNA, the CDR3 is TGTGCCAGCAGCCTCTACGATGACGGGTTGATCGAGCAGTACTTC. This chain links TRBV6-5 with TRBJ2-7, with D hard to call. V was shortened by 6 bases and J by 6 bases, with 21 bases between the two germline ends. Germline values: CDR1 MNHEY, CDR2 SVGAGI. CDR3 length: 15 residues.

This clone appeared a few times. This chain uses TRBV9 with TRBJ2-2; TRBD1 aligns across 9 bases. Per the germline V gene, CDR1 is SGDLS and CDR2 is YYNGEE. V lost 4 bases and J lost 5; bases outside the gene matches: 9. This CDR3 has 16 amino acids. The CDR3 region has the DNA TGTGCCAGCAGCCCCCAGGGGACAGGGTATACCGGGGAGCTGTTTTTT. Translating it yields CASSPQGTGYTGELFF.

This clone was detected only once. The rearrangement joins TRBV28 to TRBJ1-1; maybe TRBD1 (5 bases). Per germline, CDR1 MDHEN and CDR2 SYDVKM. This CDR3 spans 14 amino acids. Between the trimmed V and J ends, which lost 5 bases and 4 bases, there was a span of 14 bases. CDR3 coding DNA: TGTGCCAGCAGTGGGGGGGGGACGATCACTGAAGCTTTCTTT. As protein: CASSGGGTITEAFF.